Sequencing of this T cell receptor beta chain was carried out in a study of blood T cell repertoires in COVID-19. Overall study context: Acute and convalescent COVID-19 samples came from the United States, Italy and Spain. From T cells, B-cell-depleted T cells, or PBMCs came the material, which was cDNA or gDNA.

The CDR3 length is 15 residues. The germline gives CDR1 SGHDT, CDR2 YYEEEE. The ends lost 3 bases at V and 3 bases at J; junction bases unmatched: 1. Original methodology: Amplifying reference gene primers gave estimates of nucleated cell counts. Only in-frame clones appear in the TCRdb table, and some are missing; sequencing was by immunoSEQ multiplex PCR. V and J calls and clone size come straight from that table; D and trimming were deduced from the DNA. The data contain about 200,000 clones, around 83% of them singletons. This TCR was recovered from a woman aged 45-65 years with acute or convalescent COVID-19. The sequencing sample was made of peripheral blood. The V and J genes are TRBV5-6 and TRBJ1-6; TRBD1 aligns across 9 bases. The CDR3 DNA reads as TGTGCCAGCAGCTCGACAGGGGGCTATAATTCACCCCTCCACTTT. Protein product: CASSSTGGYNSPLHF. Full variable domain (remainder filled in from reference TRBV5-6 and TRBJ1-6): DAGVTQSPTHLIKTRGQQVTLRCSPKSGHDTVSWYQQALGQGPQFIFQYYEEEERQRGNFPDRFSGHQFPNYSSELNVNALLLGDSALYLCASSSTGGYNSPLHFGNGTRLTVT.